The 15 T cell receptor beta chains in this list originate from one sample, sequenced in a study of Ad26.COV2.S vaccination and SARS-CoV-2 variants. Treatment specified: roughly 19 received Ad26.COV2.S at low or high dose, single or two shots; about 5 received placebo; per-sample allocation not given. At day 63 after the first vaccine or placebo injection, samples were drawn. Libraries were prepared by immunoSEQ multiplex PCR; TCRdb keeps only in-frame clonotypes and omits some of them. The sample includes about 680,000 clones, 70% to 90% of them seen just once. Sequencing was performed on peripheral blood, taken in a trial of Ad26.COV2.S vaccine versus placebo. The receptors derive from a person between 18 and 59 years old who received the Ad26.COV2.S COVID-19 vaccine or a placebo.

The V and J genes are TRBV10-1 and TRBJ2-2; D gene ambiguous. In germline, CDR1 is WNHNN, CDR2 SYGVQD (reference sequence). Trimming pared 4 bases from V and 3 bases from J, leaving 6 bases between. This CDR3 is built from 13 residues. The CDR3 is CASSGQYTGELFF. The CDR3 nucleotides are TGCGCCAGCAGTGGGCAGTACACCGGGGAGCTGTTTTTT.

The chain carries TRBV5-1 and TRBJ2-3; no firm D call. Germline V gene data show CDR1 as SGHRS and CDR2 as YFSETQ. Trimming stripped 4 bases from V and 1 base from J, with 16 bases between. This CDR3 has 16 amino acids. Written as DNA, the CDR3 is TGCGCCAGCAGCCCATCCGGGTTCCCGGGCACAGATACGCAGTATTTT. This codes for CASSPSGFPGTDTQYF.

This chain joins TRBV30 and TRBJ1-4; D is possibly TRBD1 (6 bases). The V gene lost 6 bases and the J gene lost 8 bases, with 13 bases spanning the gap. CDR1 and CDR2 (germline): GTSNPN, SVGIG (reference sequence). CDR3 length equals 12 residues. The DNA of the CDR3 is TGTGCCTGCGCAGGGGCGGGGGAAAAACTGTTTTTT. Encoded protein: CACAGAGEKLFF.

J is TRBJ1-4 and V is TRBV9; maybe TRBD1 (6 bases). Germline lookup yields CDR1 SGDLS and CDR2 YYNGEE. CDR3 length equals 15 residues. V gave up 3 bases and J gave up 5 bases, with 14 bases separating them. CDR3: CASSAGGQANEKLFF. For the CDR3, the DNA is TGTGCCAGCAGCGCGGGGGGGCAGGCGAATGAAAAACTGTTTTTT. Variable domain in full (rest from reference TRBV9 and TRBJ1-4): DSGVTQTPKHLITATGQRVTLRCSPRSGDLSVYWYQQSLDQGLQFLIQYYNGEERAKGNILERFSAQQFPDLHSELNLSSLELGDSALYFCASSAGGQANEKLFFGSGTQLSVL.

This clone was recorded at least ten times. The rearrangement links TRBV9 to TRBJ1-6; D gene uncertain. The germline V gene has CDR1 SGDLS and CDR2 YYNGEE. CDR3 length: 14 amino acids. V lost 2 bases and J 5 bases, leaving 8 bases between the germline ends. CDR3 residues: CASSVGKHNSPLHF. The CDR3, as DNA: TGTGCCAGCAGCGTGGGCAAACATAATTCACCCCTCCACTTT.

This chain links TRBV5-1 with TRBJ2-5; 10 nucleotides align to TRBD2. Germline assignment: CDR1 SGHRS and CDR2 YFSETQ. Trimming at V came to 3 bases and at J to 7 bases, leaving 12 bases not matched to a gene. This CDR3 region has 16 residues. CDR3 sequence: CASSSQAGGPRGTQYF. The CDR3 bases are TGCGCCAGCAGCTCCCAAGCGGGGGGGCCGAGGGGGACCCAGTACTTC.

The gene calls are TRBV14 and TRBJ2-7; 8 bases are shared with TRBD1. Germline CDR1 reads SGHDN; CDR2 reads FVKESK. The CDR3 is 14 residues long. V shed 4 bases and J 4 bases; nucleotides not matched to a gene: 6. This CDR3 is CASSPWTGLYEQYF. In nucleotides, the CDR3 is TGTGCCAGCAGCCCTTGGACAGGGTTGTACGAGCAGTACTTC.

This chain links TRBV19 with TRBJ2-5, with D possibly being TRBD1 or TRBD2 (5 bases each). The CDR3 contains 14 residues. Germline V gene sequence: CDR1 LNHDA, CDR2 SQIVND (reference sequence). V was trimmed by 2 bases and J by 5 bases, leaving 12 bases between them. The CDR3 protein is CASSIRGRWETQYF. CDR3 DNA: TGTGCCAGTAGTATAAGGGGACGATGGGAGACCCAGTACTTC.

This chain joins TRBV7-2 and TRBJ2-7, with 10 bases lining up with TRBD2. Germline V gene lookup returns CDR1 SGHTA and CDR2 FQGNSA. The CDR3 is 17 amino acids. J gave up 0 bases and V 5 bases, and 10 bases lay outside the gene matches. The CDR3 protein is CASSRKTSGFLSYEQYF. For the CDR3, the DNA is TGTGCCAGCAGCAGAAAGACTAGCGGGTTTCTCTCCTACGAGCAGTACTTC.

The chain combines TRBV10-3 with TRBJ2-5; no clear D gene. The germline V gene encodes CDR1 ENHRY and CDR2 SYGVKD. This CDR3 spans 14 amino acids. Trimming took 6 bases from V and 5 from J, leaving 16 bases between them. The CDR3 sequence: CAISSDGSGETQYF. The DNA of the CDR3 is TGTGCCATCAGCTCTGACGGGTCCGGGGAGACCCAGTACTTC.

This rearrangement joins TRBV7-2 to TRBJ2-7; 7 bases align to TRBD1. Germline trimming cut 5 bases from V and 0 bases from J; bases unmatched to any gene: 10. CDR3 length equals 16 residues. Germline V gene sequence: CDR1 SGHTA, CDR2 FQGNSA. The CDR3 DNA is TGTGCCAGCAGCCTCCGGGTAGGGGGCGGCTCCTACGAGCAGTACTTC. Residues: CASSLRVGGGSYEQYF.

The chain is built from TRBV29-1 and TRBJ1-4; the match to TRBD1 covers 7 bases. Germline V gene lookup returns CDR1 SQVTM and CDR2 ANQGSEA. The CDR3 sequence is 15 residues long. V dropped 1 base and J dropped 13; count of bases not matched to a gene: 15. CDR3 amino acids: CSVEVGTAAGSGLFF. DNA of the CDR3: TGCAGCGTTGAAGTCGGGACAGCGGCGGGGAGTGGACTGTTTTTT.

The CDR3 sequence: CASGPTGGASEAFF. CDR3 nucleotides: TGTGCTAGTGGCCCCACGGGGGGGGCAAGTGAAGCTTTCTTT. The V and J genes are TRBV12-5 and TRBJ1-1; possible D gene TRBD1, 6 bases. V shed 6 bases and J shed 7 bases, with 18 bases lying between them. Germline CDR1 is LGHNT and CDR2 is FRNRAP. The CDR3 consists of 14 residues.

This chain links TRBV2 with TRBJ1-5; no reliable D call. Germline V CDR1 and CDR2: SNHLY, FYNNEI. The germline V and J ends were trimmed by 0 bases and 6 bases, with 18 bases remaining between them. The CDR3 is made up of 17 amino acids. In DNA, the CDR3 is TGTGCCAGCAGTGAAGCGCCCCCGACCCCTATGGGTCAGCCCCAGCATTTT. Protein: CASSEAPPTPMGQPQHF.

The chain uses TRBV4-3 and TRBJ2-1, with 9 bases that match TRBD2. The ends lost 3 bases at V and 4 bases at J; junction bases unmatched: 10. Germline-derived CDR1 and CDR2 are LGHNA and YSLEER. The CDR3 has 17 amino acids. This CDR3 reads CASSQDSLAGSYNEQFF. CDR3 in DNA: TGCGCCAGCAGCCAGGACTCTCTAGCGGGGAGTTACAATGAGCAGTTCTTC.